This T cell receptor (beta chain) was identified in a study of T cell responses to AZD1222 COVID-19 vaccine. Study-wide results and caveats: Spike-wide coverage was observed for vaccine-associated CD4 TCRs, with dominant responses at 160-218 and 743-854. Rises in breadth and depth of Spike-specific TCRs came after two AZD1222 doses. Most donors were white British, females outnumbered males, and clonal diversity was possibly underestimated. Samples come after the peak T cell response, not at day 14.

About this clone itself: The antigen remains undetermined.

The germline CDR1 and CDR2 sequences are SGHVS and FNYEAQ. The CDR3 runs to 15 residues. V shed 0 bases and J shed 5 bases, with 13 bases lying between them. Using immunoSEQ multiplex PCR, the repertoire was profiled, and TCRdb retains in-frame clones only, with some absent. The repertoire holds 89,000 or so clones, with about 86% as singletons. The sequence came from an adult who received the AZD1222 COVID-19 vaccine. Sequenced here: peripheral blood, sampled 28 days after the second AZD1222 dose. The chain couples TRBV7-6 to TRBJ2-5; D might be TRBD2 (6 bases). CDR3 nucleotides: TGTGCCAGCAGCTTAGCGGGACTCCGATTGGAGACCCAGTACTTC. Translation: CASSLAGLRLETQYF.